The 16 T cell receptor beta chains in this list originate from one sample, sequenced in a study of T-cell memory formation after mild COVID-19. Each CDR3 protein is one row after TCRdb ran MiXCR on the 5' RACE reads. The sample consists of a few hundred thousand distinct CDR3 sequences, just under 20% of them appearing once. Sequenced material: PBMCs or a T cell subset sorted from them (not recorded which). These receptors were taken from a man aged 18-30 years who had mild COVID-19 (a few samples of this study predate the infection). Cell type and time point are not known.

The chain recombines TRBV9 with TRBJ2-3, with D perhaps TRBD2 (6 bases). The germline V gene has CDR1 SGDLS and CDR2 YYNGEE. The V end lost 1 base, the J end lost 3 bases, and 9 bases lay between the germline ends. The CDR3 is 14 residues long. The CDR3 nucleotides read TGTGCCAGCAGCGTATGGGGGGAAACAGATACGCAGTATTTT. Translated, it gives CASSVWGETDTQYF.

The chain is built from TRBV6-5 and TRBJ2-1; D is ambiguous. The CDR3 covers 13 residues. Deletions cut 2 bases from V and 4 bases from J, with 6 bases between. The germline V gene has CDR1 MNHEY and CDR2 SVGAGI. The DNA of the CDR3 is TGTGCCAGCAGTTACGACAATTACAATGAGCAGTTCTTC. This codes for CASSYDNYNEQFF.

This clonotype was detected a few times. The chain combines TRBV7-8 with TRBJ2-7; 7 nucleotides line up with TRBD1. The germline V gene encodes CDR1 SGHVS and CDR2 FQNEAQ. The CDR3 consists of 16 residues. J gave up 1 base and V 3 bases, and 9 bases lay outside the gene matches. The CDR3 DNA sequence: TGTGCCAGCAGCTTCGGACAGGCAACAGGTTCCTACGAGCAGTACGTC. Its translation is CASSFGQATGSYEQYV.

This chain links TRBV9 with TRBJ2-6; TRBD1 is a possible D gene (6 bases). Germline V CDR1 and CDR2: SGDLS, YYNGEE. V was trimmed by 0 bases and J by 1 base, leaving 14 bases between them. CDR3 length: 18 amino acids. CDR3 in amino acids: CASSVGGRGASGANVLTF. Written as DNA, the CDR3 is TGTGCCAGCAGCGTAGGAGGCAGGGGCGCTTCTGGGGCCAACGTCCTGACTTTC.

The rearrangement joins TRBV5-1 to TRBJ1-5; TRBD1 agrees at 11 bases. Looked up from germline, CDR1 is SGHRS and CDR2 is YFSETQ. This CDR3 is built from 16 residues. The trim removed 4 bases at V and 3 bases at J, leaving 6 bases unmatched. The CDR3 protein is CASSGGTGGPNQPQHF. DNA for the CDR3: TGCGCCAGCAGCGGCGGGACAGGGGGACCCAATCAGCCCCAGCATTTT.

This clonotype was recorded a few times. The V and J genes are TRBV20-1 and TRBJ2-3; tentatively, D is TRBD1 or TRBD2 (5 bases each). V lost 8 bases to trimming and J lost 5 bases, with 17 bases between them. This CDR3 is 13 amino acids long. Germline values: CDR1 DFQATT, CDR2 SNEGSKA (reference sequence). CDR3 sequence reads: CSTYSGRIDTQYF. The CDR3 DNA sequence: TGCAGTACATACTCGGGGCGTATAGATACGCAGTATTTT.

The V gene is TRBV30, the J gene TRBJ1-4, with D hard to call. Trimming took off 5 bases at V and 0 bases at J, with 7 bases between the two ends. The CDR3 runs to 13 residues. Germline CDR1 and CDR2: GTSNPN and SVGIG (reference sequence). This CDR3 reads CAWAGTTNEKLFF. CDR3 nucleotides: TGTGCCTGGGCGGGGACAACTAATGAAAAACTGTTTTTT.

This clonotype was seen a handful of times. This sequence joins TRBV20-1 and TRBJ1-3, with D unresolved. The CDR3 covers 13 residues. Trimming shortened V by 1 base and J by 6 bases, and 10 bases separated the two germline ends. Germline loops: CDR1 DFQATT, CDR2 SNEGSKA (reference sequence). The CDR3 bases are TGCAGTGCTAGAGGCAGACTACAAAACACCATATATTTT. Protein: CSARGRLQNTIYF.

The chain recombines TRBV24-1 with TRBJ2-2, with a possible D match to TRBD2 (5 bases). V lost 9 bases and J 0 bases, leaving 7 bases between the germline ends. This CDR3 is built from 13 residues. Germline V CDR1 and CDR2: KGHDR, SFDVKD. The DNA for the CDR3 is TGTGCCACCCAGGACTCGAACACCGGGGAGCTGTTTTTT. It encodes CATQDSNTGELFF.

The rearrangement joins TRBV20-1 to TRBJ2-7; D is unresolved. The CDR3 runs to 11 residues. V was shortened by 2 bases and J by 7 bases, with 9 bases between the two germline ends. The V gene's germline CDR1 is DFQATT and CDR2 SNEGSKA (reference sequence). This CDR3 is CSARSYGEQYF. The CDR3 DNA reads TGCAGTGCTAGATCATATGGGGAGCAGTACTTC.

This chain uses TRBV7-2 with TRBJ2-4; no definite D call. Trimming stripped 5 bases from V and 9 bases from J, with 11 bases between. The CDR3 has 12 residues. The V gene's germline CDR1 is SGHTA and CDR2 FQGNSA. CDR3 DNA: TGTGCCAGCAGCCCACCTTTAGGCATTCAGTACTTC. As protein: CASSPPLGIQYF.

The rearrangement uses TRBV12-3 or TRBV12-4 and TRBJ1-2, with 7 bases matching TRBD1. This CDR3 spans 14 amino acids. V lost 4 bases, J lost 4 bases, and 6 bases stayed unmatched. Written as DNA, the CDR3 is TGTGCCAGCAGTTCTCGGACAGGCACCTATGGCTACACCTTC. It translates to CASSSRTGTYGYTF.

V and J are TRBV6-2 or TRBV6-3 and TRBJ1-1; D is unresolved. The CDR3 runs to 11 residues. V was pared by 6 bases and J by 10 bases, with 12 bases between. The germline gives CDR1 MNHEY, CDR2 SVGEGT. In nucleotides, the CDR3 is TGTGCCAGCAGCCTCGGTATTGGAGCTTTCTTT. Translated: CASSLGIGAFF.

This clonotype was seen only once. The rearrangement uses TRBV19 and TRBJ2-5, with 12 bases that match TRBD1. The germline CDR1 and CDR2 sequences are LNHDA and SQIVND (reference sequence). J gave up 3 bases and V 10 bases, and 6 bases lay outside the gene matches. The CDR3 runs 14 residues. The CDR3 bases are TGTGCCACTGTGGGGACAGGGGGCGAAGAGACCCAGTACTTC. Protein product: CATVGTGGEETQYF. Supplemented by reference TRBV19 and TRBJ2-5, the full variable domain reads DGGITQSPKYLFRKEGQNVTLSCEQNLNHDAMYWYRQDPGQGLRLIYYSQIVNDFQKGDIAEGYSVSREKKESFPLTVTSAQKNPTAFYLCATVGTGGEETQYFGPGTRLLVL.

This clonotype was observed a few times. This CDR3 reads CASSRTGISSGANVLTF. DNA of the CDR3: TGTGCCAGCAGCAGGACAGGGATCAGCTCTGGGGCCAACGTCCTGACTTTC. V usage is TRBV7-3 and J usage is TRBJ2-6; 8 positions match TRBD1. CDR3 length: 17 residues. Germline loops: CDR1 SGHTA, CDR2 FQGTGA. Trimming at V came to 5 bases and at J to 0 bases, leaving 6 bases not matched to a gene.

The table lists this clonotype with a few counts. This chain links TRBV27 with TRBJ1-2; D not certain. The CDR3 is 13 amino acids. CDR1 is MNHEY, CDR2 SMNVEV, per germline (reference sequence). Trimming removed 6 bases at V and 2 bases at J, with 10 bases between. CDR3 sequence: CASRAGGNYGYTF. As DNA, the CDR3 is TGTGCCAGCAGAGCAGGTGGAAACTATGGCTACACCTTC.